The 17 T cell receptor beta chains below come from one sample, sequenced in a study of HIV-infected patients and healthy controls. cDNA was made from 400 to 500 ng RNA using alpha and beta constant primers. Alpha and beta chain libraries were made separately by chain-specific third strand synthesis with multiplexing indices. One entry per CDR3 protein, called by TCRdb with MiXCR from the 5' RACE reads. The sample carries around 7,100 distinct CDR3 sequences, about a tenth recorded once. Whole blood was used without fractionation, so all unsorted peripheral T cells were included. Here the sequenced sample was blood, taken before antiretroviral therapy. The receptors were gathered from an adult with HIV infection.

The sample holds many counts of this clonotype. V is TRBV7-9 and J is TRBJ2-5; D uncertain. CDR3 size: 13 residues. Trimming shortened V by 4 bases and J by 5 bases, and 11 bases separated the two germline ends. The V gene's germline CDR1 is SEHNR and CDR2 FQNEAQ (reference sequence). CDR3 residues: CASSSRRQETQYF. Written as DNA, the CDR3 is TGTGCCAGCAGCTCCCGACGGCAGGAGACCCAGTACTTC. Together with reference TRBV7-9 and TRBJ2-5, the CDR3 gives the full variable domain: DTGVSQNPRHKITKRGQNVTFRCDPISEHNRLYWYRQTLGQGPEFLTYFQNEAQLEKSRLLSDRFSAERPKGSFSTLEIQRTEQGDSAMYLCASSSRRQETQYFGPGTRLLVL.

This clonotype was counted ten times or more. This chain's CDR3 is CASSSLADLSYNEQFF. CDR3 coding DNA: TGTGCCAGCAGCTCCCTAGCGGACCTCTCCTACAATGAGCAGTTCTTC. The chain recombines TRBV3-1 with TRBJ2-1, with TRBD2 matching over 7 bases. Trimming cost V 5 bases and J 0 bases; bases outside gene matches: 7. The CDR3 length is 16 residues. CDR1 and CDR2 (germline): LGHDT, YNNKEL (reference sequence).

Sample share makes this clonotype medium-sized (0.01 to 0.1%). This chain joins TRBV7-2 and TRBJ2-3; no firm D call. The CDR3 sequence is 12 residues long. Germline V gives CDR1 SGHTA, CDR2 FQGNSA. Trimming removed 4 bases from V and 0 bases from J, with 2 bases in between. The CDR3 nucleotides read TGTGCCAGCAGCTCCAGCACAGATACGCAGTATTTT. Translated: CASSSSTDTQYF.

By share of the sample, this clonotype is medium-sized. This CDR3 reads CASSLTGALQETQYF. In nucleotides, the CDR3 is TGTGCCAGCAGTTTAACCGGGGCGCTTCAAGAGACCCAGTACTTC. This chain connects TRBV28 to TRBJ2-5; D tentatively fits TRBD1 or TRBD2 (5 bases each). This CDR3 has 15 amino acids. The germline V and J ends were trimmed by 2 bases and 2 bases, with 12 bases remaining between them. Germline assignment: CDR1 MDHEN and CDR2 SYDVKM.

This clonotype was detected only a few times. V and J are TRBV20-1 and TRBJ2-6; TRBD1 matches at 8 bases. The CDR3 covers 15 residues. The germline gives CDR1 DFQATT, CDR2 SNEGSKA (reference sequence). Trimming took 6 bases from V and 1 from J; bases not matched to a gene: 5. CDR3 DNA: TGCAGTGCCCCCTGGACAGGGTCTGGGGCCAACGTCCTGACTTTC. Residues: CSAPWTGSGANVLTF.

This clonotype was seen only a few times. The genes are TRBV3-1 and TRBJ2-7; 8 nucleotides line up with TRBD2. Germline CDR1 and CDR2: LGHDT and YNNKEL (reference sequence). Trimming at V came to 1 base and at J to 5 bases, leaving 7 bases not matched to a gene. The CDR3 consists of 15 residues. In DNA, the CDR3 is TGTGCCAGCAGCCAAGGCGGGAGGTCCGACGACGAGCAGTACTTC. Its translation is CASSQGGRSDDEQYF.

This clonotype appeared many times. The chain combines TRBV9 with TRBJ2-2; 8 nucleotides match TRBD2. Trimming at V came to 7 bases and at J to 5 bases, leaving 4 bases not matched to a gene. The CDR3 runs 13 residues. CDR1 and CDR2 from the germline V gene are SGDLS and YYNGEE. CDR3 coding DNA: TGTGCCAGCTCGGGGGGGCCGACCGGGGAGCTGTTTTTT. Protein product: CASSGGPTGELFF.

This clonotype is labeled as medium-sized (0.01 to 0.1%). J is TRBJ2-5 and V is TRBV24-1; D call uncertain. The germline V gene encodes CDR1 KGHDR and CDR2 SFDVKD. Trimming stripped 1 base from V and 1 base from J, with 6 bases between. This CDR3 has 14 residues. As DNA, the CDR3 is TGTGCCACCAGTGATTTATTGGGCCAAGAGACCCAGTACTTC. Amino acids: CATSDLLGQETQYF.

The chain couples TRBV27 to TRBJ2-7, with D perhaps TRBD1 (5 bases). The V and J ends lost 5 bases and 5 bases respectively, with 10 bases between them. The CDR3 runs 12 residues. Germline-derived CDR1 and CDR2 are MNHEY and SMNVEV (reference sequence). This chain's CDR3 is CASSPWGHEQYF. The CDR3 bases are TGTGCCAGCAGTCCTTGGGGCCACGAGCAGTACTTC.

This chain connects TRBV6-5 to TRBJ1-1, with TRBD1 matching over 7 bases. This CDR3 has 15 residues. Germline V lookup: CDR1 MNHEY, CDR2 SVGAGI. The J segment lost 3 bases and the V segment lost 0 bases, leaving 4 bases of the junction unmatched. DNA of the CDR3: TGTGCCAGCAGTTACTCGACAGGGAAGGACACTGAAGCTTTCTTT. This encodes CASSYSTGKDTEAFF.

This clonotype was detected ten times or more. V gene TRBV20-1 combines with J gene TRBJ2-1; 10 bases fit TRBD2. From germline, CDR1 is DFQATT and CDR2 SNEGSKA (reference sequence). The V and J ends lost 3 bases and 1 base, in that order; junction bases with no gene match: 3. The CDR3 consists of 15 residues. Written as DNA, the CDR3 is TGCAGTGCTAGGGCTAGCGGGGGTTCCTACAATGAGCAGTTCTTC. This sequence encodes CSARASGGSYNEQFF.

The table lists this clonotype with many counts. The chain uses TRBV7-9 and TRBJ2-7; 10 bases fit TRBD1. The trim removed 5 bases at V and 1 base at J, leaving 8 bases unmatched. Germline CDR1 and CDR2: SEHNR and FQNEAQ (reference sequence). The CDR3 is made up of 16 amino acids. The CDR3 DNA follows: TGTGCCAGCAGCCCTCCTCCGGGACAGGGGTCCTACGAGCAGTACTTC. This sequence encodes CASSPPPGQGSYEQYF. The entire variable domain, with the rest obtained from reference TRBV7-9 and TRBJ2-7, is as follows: DTGVSQNPRHKITKRGQNVTFRCDPISEHNRLYWYRQTLGQGPEFLTYFQNEAQLEKSRLLSDRFSAERPKGSFSTLEIQRTEQGDSAMYLCASSPPPGQGSYEQYFGPGTRLTVT.

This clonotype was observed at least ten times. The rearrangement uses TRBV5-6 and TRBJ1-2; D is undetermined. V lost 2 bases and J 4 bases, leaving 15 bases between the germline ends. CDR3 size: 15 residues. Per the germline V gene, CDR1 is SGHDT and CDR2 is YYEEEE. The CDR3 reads CASSLFRYSIYGYTF. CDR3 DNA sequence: TGTGCCAGCAGCTTATTCCGCTACAGTATCTATGGCTACACCTTC.

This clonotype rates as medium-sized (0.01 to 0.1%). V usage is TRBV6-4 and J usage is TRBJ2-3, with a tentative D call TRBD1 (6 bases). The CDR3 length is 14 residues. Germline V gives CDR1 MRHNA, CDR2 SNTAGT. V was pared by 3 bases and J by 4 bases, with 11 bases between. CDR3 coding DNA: TGTGCCAGCAGTGAACAGGGTGGACCAGATACGCAGTATTTT. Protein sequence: CASSEQGGPDTQYF.

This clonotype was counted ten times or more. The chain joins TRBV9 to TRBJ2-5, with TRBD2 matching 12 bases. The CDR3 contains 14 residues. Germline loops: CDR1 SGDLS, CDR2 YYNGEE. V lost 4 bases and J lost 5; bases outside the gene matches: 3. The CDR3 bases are TGTGCCAGCAGCCCTGGACTAGCGGGGGAGACCCAGTACTTC. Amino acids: CASSPGLAGETQYF.

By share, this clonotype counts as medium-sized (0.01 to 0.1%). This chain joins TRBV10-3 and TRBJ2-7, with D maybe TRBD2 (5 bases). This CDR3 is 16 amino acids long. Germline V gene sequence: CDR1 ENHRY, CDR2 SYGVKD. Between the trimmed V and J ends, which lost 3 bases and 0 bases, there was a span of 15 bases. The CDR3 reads CAISEPAAVNSYEQYF. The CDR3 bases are TGTGCCATCAGTGAACCGGCAGCGGTTAACTCCTACGAGCAGTACTTC.

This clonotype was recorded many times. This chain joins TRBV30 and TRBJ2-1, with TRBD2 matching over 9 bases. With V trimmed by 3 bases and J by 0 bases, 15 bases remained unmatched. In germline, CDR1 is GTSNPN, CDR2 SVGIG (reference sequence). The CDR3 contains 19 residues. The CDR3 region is CAWSRRTTTSGRSYNEQFF. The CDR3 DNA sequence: TGTGCCTGGAGCCGAAGGACAACAACTAGCGGGCGCTCCTACAATGAGCAGTTCTTC.